This T cell receptor (beta chain) is drawn from a study of OX40 agonist ivuxolimab in advanced cancers. Clones were sequenced by immunoSEQ multiplex PCR, and TCRdb holds only the in-frame ones, with some missing. The sample contains about 61,000 clones, roughly 90% of which appear only once. CDR1 and CDR2 from the germline V gene are ENHRY and SYGVKD. The CDR3 is 16 amino acids. V shed 3 bases, J shed 8 bases, and the junction held 11 bases outside the gene matches. The material sequenced was CD4+ or CD8+ T cells sorted from blood, taken in a trial of the OX40 agonist ivuxolimab. This chain uses TRBV10-3 with TRBJ2-4; TRBD1 agrees at 9 bases. The sequence was collected from an adult with an advanced solid tumor such as melanoma, head and neck, liver or kidney cancer. CDR3 DNA: TGTGCCATCAGTGACACAGGGGGCCTTTTTTCGGACATTCAGTACTTC. Its translation: CAISDTGGLFSDIQYF.